These 13 T cell receptor beta chains were sequenced from one sample in a study. Tregs were sorted as CD4+CD25+CD127-/low cells. TCRdb called the 5' RACE reads again in MiXCR, with one record for every CDR3 protein. The sample yields 7,000 or so distinct CDR3 sequences, 65% to 85% seen once. The sample comprised tumor-infiltrating Tregs sorted from the breast tumor. The receptors originated from a female donor with breast cancer.

This chain joins TRBV20-1 and TRBJ2-1; possibly TRBD1 or TRBD2 for D (6 bases each). V was cut by 3 bases and J by 7 bases, with 34 bases left in between. The CDR3 totals 20 residues. CDR1 is DFQATT, CDR2 SNEGSKA, per germline (reference sequence). CDR3 nucleotide sequence: TGCAGTGCTAGGAGGGGGTTTGGGCGGTCTAGCGTAAAATGGGGGAATGAGCAGTTCTTC. Translating gives CSARRGFGRSSVKWGNEQFF.

The J gene is TRBJ2-5, the V gene TRBV5-1, with TRBD2 as a possible D gene (6 bases). Per the germline V gene, CDR1 is SGHRS and CDR2 is YFSETQ. The CDR3 contains 15 residues. The V and J ends lost 4 bases and 5 bases respectively, with 18 bases between them. The CDR3 loop reads CASSPEEGIVETQYF. DNA of the CDR3: TGCGCCAGCAGCCCGGAGGAGGGGATCGTGGAGACCCAGTACTTC.

This chain uses TRBV6-1 with TRBJ2-5; D call uncertain. Trimming took 7 bases from V and 4 from J, leaving 16 bases between them. The CDR3 length is 14 residues. Germline V gene lookup returns CDR1 MNHNS and CDR2 SASEGT. CDR3 protein: CASNGQLLSETQYF. DNA of the CDR3: TGTGCCAGCAACGGGCAGTTGTTGTCAGAGACCCAGTACTTC.

This chain links TRBV20-1 with TRBJ2-7; 13 positions agree with TRBD2. Germline values: CDR1 DFQATT, CDR2 SNEGSKA (reference sequence). V trimming: 3 bases; J trimming: 6 bases; junction bases outside the gene matches: 8. There are 15 residues in the CDR3. The CDR3 loop is CSARAGTSGTGEQYF. The CDR3 DNA follows: TGCAGTGCTAGGGCCGGGACTAGCGGGACGGGCGAGCAGTACTTC.

The V gene is TRBV12-3 or TRBV12-4, the J gene TRBJ1-1; D ambiguous. The ends were cut back, 3 bases at V and 8 bases at J, with 10 bases in the middle. This CDR3 has 12 residues. CDR3 in DNA: TGTGCCAGCAGTTTCGTCGGCCTCGAAGCTTTCTTT. Translated, it gives CASSFVGLEAFF.

The rearrangement joins TRBV27 to TRBJ2-4; D is unresolved. The germline V gene encodes CDR1 MNHEY and CDR2 SMNVEV (reference sequence). The length of the CDR3 is 15 residues. Trimming removed 2 bases from V and 4 bases from J, with 12 bases in between. This chain's CDR3 is CASSLVLPGKNIQYF. In DNA form, the CDR3 reads TGTGCCAGCAGTTTAGTTCTTCCCGGGAAAAACATTCAGTACTTC.

The genes are TRBV7-3 and TRBJ2-3; TRBD2 aligns across 9 bases. Germline V CDR1 and CDR2: SGHTA, FQGTGA. CDR3 length: 15 amino acids. With 5 bases clipped from V and 0 bases from J, the junction kept 3 bases outside the gene matches. The DNA of the CDR3 is TGTGCCAGCAGCGCGGGGGGGCCGAGCACAGATACGCAGTATTTT. This encodes CASSAGGPSTDTQYF.

The rearrangement links TRBV12-3 or TRBV12-4 to TRBJ1-3, with no clear D. CDR3 length equals 11 residues. V gave up 8 bases and J gave up 1 base, with 3 bases separating them. The CDR3 region is CASGSGNTIYF. DNA of the CDR3: TGTGCCAGCGGTTCTGGAAACACCATATATTTT.

The chain has TRBV9 and TRBJ2-5; 7 bases agree with TRBD1. Germline V gives CDR1 SGDLS, CDR2 YYNGEE. The ends lost 3 bases at V and 3 bases at J; junction bases unmatched: 11. This CDR3 is 16 amino acids long. The CDR3 spells CASSAKGGAGKETQYF. CDR3 DNA sequence: TGTGCCAGCAGCGCAAAAGGGGGCGCTGGGAAAGAGACCCAGTACTTC.

The chain has TRBV7-6 and TRBJ2-5, with 13 bases aligning to TRBD2. Unmatched junction bases numbered 8, after V lost 5 bases and J lost 5 bases. This CDR3 has 16 residues. Germline values: CDR1 SGHVS, CDR2 FNYEAQ. For the CDR3, the DNA is TGTGCCAGCAGCCCCGGGACTAGCGGGAAGTGGGAGACCCAGTACTTC. Encoded protein: CASSPGTSGKWETQYF.

The chain couples TRBV7-2 to TRBJ2-7; D gene uncertain. Between the trimmed V and J ends, which lost 4 bases and 6 bases, there was a span of 13 bases. Germline V gene sequence: CDR1 SGHTA, CDR2 FQGNSA. The CDR3 runs 13 residues. CDR3 sequence: CASSSPDGLEQYF. CDR3 DNA: TGTGCCAGCAGCTCCCCGGATGGCCTCGAGCAGTACTTC.

The chain is built from TRBV20-1 and TRBJ2-7, with 10 nucleotides matching TRBD2. This CDR3 region has 14 residues. V shed 2 bases, J shed 0 bases, and the junction held 1 base outside the gene matches. In germline, CDR1 is DFQATT, CDR2 SNEGSKA (reference sequence). The CDR3 is CSARTSGDSYEQYF. In DNA form, the CDR3 reads TGCAGTGCTAGAACTAGCGGGGACTCCTACGAGCAGTACTTC.

The chain links TRBV20-1 to TRBJ1-5; 7 bases align to TRBD1. J lost 4 bases, V lost 5 bases, and 8 bases had no gene match. The CDR3 contains 14 residues. Germline V gene data show CDR1 as DFQATT and CDR2 as SNEGSKA (reference sequence). CDR3 in amino acids: CSARAGQTNQPQHF. In DNA form, the CDR3 reads TGCAGTGCTCGAGCGGGACAGACAAATCAGCCCCAGCATTTT.